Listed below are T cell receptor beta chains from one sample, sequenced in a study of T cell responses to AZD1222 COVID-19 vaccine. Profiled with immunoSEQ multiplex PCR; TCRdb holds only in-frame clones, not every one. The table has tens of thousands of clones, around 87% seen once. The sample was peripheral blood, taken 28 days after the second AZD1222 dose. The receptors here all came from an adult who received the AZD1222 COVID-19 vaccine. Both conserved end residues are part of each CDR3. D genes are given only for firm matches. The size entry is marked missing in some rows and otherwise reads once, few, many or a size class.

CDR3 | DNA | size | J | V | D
CASSEDGGQGTGNTIYF | TGTGCCAGCAGTGAAGATGGGGGACAGGGTACAGGAAACACCATATATTTT | - | TRBJ1-3 | TRBV2 | TRBD1
CASSTPRRQNTEAFF | TGTGCCAGTAGTACTCCGCGGCGACAGAACACTGAAGCTTTCTTT | - | TRBJ1-1 | TRBV19 | -
CASSLGTYYEQYF | TGTGCCAGCAGCTTAGGTACCTACTACGAGCAGTACTTC | once | TRBJ2-7 | TRBV7-9 | -
CASSLGLAGAFYEQYF | TGTGCCAGCAGCCTGGGACTAGCGGGAGCTTTTTACGAGCAGTACTTC | - | TRBJ2-7 | TRBV5-4 | TRBD2
CASSPRVGGPGVETQYF | TGTGCCAGCAGCCCGCGCGTGGGGGGGCCCGGGGTGGAGACCCAGTACTTC | - | TRBJ2-5 | TRBV7-8 | -
CASTPAGLARPGDEQYF | TGTGCCAGCACCCCGGCGGGACTAGCGCGGCCTGGCGACGAGCAGTACTTC | - | TRBJ2-7 | TRBV7-2 | TRBD2
CASSLRVSNTGELFF | TGTGCCAGCAGCCTCAGGGTCTCGAACACCGGGGAGCTGTTTTTT | - | TRBJ2-2 | TRBV5-8 | -
CASRPVNSGWQPQHF | TGTGCCAGCAGGCCTGTGAACTCAGGATGGCAGCCCCAGCATTTT | - | TRBJ1-5 | TRBV28 | -
CASSGGPTAYNEQFF | TGTGCCAGCAGCGGGGGACCGACCGCCTACAATGAGCAGTTCTTC | once | TRBJ2-1 | TRBV5-6 | -
CASSTDREAKNIQYF | TGTGCCAGCAGCACGGACAGGGAAGCCAAAAACATTCAGTACTTC | - | TRBJ2-4 | TRBV7-9 | TRBD1
CASTAAAKNIQYF | TGTGCCAGCACGGCGGCGGCCAAAAACATTCAGTACTTC | - | TRBJ2-4 | TRBV4-2 | -
CASSWGTGDDTEAFF | TGTGCCAGCAGCTGGGGGACTGGCGACGACACTGAAGCTTTCTTT | once | TRBJ1-1 | TRBV5-4 | -
CAWPRGQGHNYGYTF | TGTGCCTGGCCGCGGGGACAGGGTCACAACTATGGCTACACCTTC | - | TRBJ1-2 | TRBV30 | TRBD1
CSVASQINEKLFF | TGCAGCGTTGCGAGCCAGATTAATGAAAAACTGTTTTTT | - | TRBJ1-4 | TRBV29-1 | -
CASSVDRGTYGYTF | TGTGCCAGCAGCGTAGACAGGGGGACCTATGGCTACACCTTC | - | TRBJ1-2 | TRBV9 | TRBD1